This section outlines one T cell receptor (beta chain) sequence together with its context. The primer mix had 60 Vbeta and 13 Jbeta primers. Profiled with immunoSEQ multiplex PCR; TCRdb holds only in-frame clones, not every one. The data show approximately 190,000 clones, approximately 90% seen once. This sample is part of a study of cytomegalovirus exposure and HLA in healthy donors. CDR1 and CDR2 from the germline V gene are SQVTM and ANQGSEA. This CDR3 spans 15 amino acids. After removal of 4 bases from V and 4 bases from J, the junction contained 7 bases not matched to a gene. V usage is TRBV29-1 and J usage is TRBJ2-1; 10 bases are shared with TRBD2. The sample taken for sequencing was PBMCs. The sequence was collected from a boy aged 2 to 10 in good health and CMV-seronegative. The CDR3 bases are TGCAGCGTTGCGGGACTAGCGCACATTTACAATGAGCAGTTCTTC. It encodes CSVAGLAHIYNEQFF.